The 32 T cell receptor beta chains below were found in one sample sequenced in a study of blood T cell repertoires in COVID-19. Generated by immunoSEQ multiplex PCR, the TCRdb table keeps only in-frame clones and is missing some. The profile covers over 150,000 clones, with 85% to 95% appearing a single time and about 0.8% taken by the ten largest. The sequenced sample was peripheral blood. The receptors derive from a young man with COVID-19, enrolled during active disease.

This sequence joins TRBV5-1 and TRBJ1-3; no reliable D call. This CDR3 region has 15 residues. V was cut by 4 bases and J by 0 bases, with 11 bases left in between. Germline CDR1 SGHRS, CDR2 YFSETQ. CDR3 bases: TGCGCCAGCAGCGTCCTCGGGGACTCTGGAAACACCATATATTTT. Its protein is CASSVLGDSGNTIYF.

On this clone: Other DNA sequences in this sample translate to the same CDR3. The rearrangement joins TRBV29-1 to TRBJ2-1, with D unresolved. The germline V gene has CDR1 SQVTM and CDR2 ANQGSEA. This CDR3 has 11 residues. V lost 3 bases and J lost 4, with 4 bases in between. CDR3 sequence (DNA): TGCAGCGTTGATCGGTACAATGAGCAGTTCTTC. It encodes CSVDRYNEQFF.

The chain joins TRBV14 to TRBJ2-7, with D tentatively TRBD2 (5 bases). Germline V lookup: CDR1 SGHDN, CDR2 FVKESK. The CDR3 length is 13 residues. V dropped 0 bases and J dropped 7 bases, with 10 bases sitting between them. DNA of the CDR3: TGTGCCAGCAGCCAAGAAGTTTCGGGAGAGCAGTACTTC. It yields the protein CASSQEVSGEQYF.

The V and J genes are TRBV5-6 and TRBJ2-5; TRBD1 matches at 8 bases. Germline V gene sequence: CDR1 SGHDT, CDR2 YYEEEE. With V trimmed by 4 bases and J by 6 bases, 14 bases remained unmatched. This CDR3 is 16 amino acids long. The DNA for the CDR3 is TGTGCCAGCAGCGGGGGGACAGGTCAGTGGGTAAAGACCCAGTACTTC. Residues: CASSGGTGQWVKTQYF.

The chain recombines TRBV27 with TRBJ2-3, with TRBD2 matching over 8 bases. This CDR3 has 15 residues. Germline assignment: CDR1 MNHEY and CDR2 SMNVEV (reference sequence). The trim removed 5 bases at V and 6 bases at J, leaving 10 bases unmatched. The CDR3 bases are TGTGCCAGCAGTCCACACACCGGACTAGCCGATACGCAGTATTTT. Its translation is CASSPHTGLADTQYF.

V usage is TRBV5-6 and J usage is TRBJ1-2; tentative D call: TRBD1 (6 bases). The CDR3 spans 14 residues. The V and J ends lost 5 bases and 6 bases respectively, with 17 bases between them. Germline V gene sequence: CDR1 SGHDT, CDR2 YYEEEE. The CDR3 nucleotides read TGTGCCAGCAGTTTCGAGGGGACAATCGATGGCTACACCTTC. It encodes CASSFEGTIDGYTF. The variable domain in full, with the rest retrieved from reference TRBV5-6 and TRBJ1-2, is DAGVTQSPTHLIKTRGQQVTLRCSPKSGHDTVSWYQQALGQGPQFIFQYYEEEERQRGNFPDRFSGHQFPNYSSELNVNALLLGDSALYLCASSFEGTIDGYTFGSGTRLTVV.

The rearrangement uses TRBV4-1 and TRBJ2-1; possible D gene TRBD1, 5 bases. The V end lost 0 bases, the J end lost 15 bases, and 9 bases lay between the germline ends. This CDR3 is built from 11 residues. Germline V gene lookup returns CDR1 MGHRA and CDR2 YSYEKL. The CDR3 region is CASSQEQEAFF. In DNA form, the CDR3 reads TGCGCCAGCAGCCAAGAACAGGAAGCGTTCTTC.

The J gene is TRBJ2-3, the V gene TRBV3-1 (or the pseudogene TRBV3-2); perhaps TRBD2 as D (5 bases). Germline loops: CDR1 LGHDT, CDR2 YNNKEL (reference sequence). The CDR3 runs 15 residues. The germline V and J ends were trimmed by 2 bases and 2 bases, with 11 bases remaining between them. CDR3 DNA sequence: TGTGCCAGCAGCCAACCCCGGGGTACCACAGATACGCAGTATTTT. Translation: CASSQPRGTTDTQYF.

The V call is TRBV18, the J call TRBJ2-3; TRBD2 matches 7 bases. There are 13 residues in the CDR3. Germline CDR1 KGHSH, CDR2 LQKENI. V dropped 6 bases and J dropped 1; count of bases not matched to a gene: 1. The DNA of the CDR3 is TGTGCCAGCTCCCGGGGGGGCACAGATACGCAGTATTTT. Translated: CASSRGGTDTQYF.

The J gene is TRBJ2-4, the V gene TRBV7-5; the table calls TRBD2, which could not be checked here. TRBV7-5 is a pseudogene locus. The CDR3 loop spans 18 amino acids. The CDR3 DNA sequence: TGTGTCAGAAGCCATATCGGAGGAGTAGCGGGGGATCGAAACATTCAGTACTTC. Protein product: CVRSHIGGVAGDRNIQYF.

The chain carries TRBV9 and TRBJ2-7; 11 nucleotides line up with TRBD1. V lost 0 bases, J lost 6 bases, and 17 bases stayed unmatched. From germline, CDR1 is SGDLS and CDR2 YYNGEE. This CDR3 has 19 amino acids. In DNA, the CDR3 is TGTGCCAGCAGCGTAGCCCCCTTCGGACAGGGGGCTTCGGAATCCGAGCAGTACTTC. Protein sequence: CASSVAPFGQGASESEQYF.

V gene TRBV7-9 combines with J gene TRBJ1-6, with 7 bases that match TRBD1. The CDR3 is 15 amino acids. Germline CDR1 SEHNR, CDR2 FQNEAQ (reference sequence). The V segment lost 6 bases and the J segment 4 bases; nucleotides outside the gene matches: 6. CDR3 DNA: TGTGCCAGCAGAGAACCGGGACAGTATAATTCACCCCTCCACTTT. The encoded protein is CASREPGQYNSPLHF.

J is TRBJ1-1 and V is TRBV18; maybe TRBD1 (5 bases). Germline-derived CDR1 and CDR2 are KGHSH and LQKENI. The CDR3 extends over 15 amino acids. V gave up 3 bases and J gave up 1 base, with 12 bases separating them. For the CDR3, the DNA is TGTGCCAGCTCACCCGCCTTGGGGGGGAACACTGAAGCTTTCTTT. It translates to CASSPALGGNTEAFF.

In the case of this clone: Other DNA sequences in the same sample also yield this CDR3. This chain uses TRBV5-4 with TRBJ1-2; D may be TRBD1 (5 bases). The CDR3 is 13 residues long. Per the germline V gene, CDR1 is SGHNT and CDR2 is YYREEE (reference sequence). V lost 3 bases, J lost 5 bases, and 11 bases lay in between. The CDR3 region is CASSSTVGYGYTF. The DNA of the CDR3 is TGTGCCAGCAGCTCGACAGTCGGATATGGCTACACCTTC.

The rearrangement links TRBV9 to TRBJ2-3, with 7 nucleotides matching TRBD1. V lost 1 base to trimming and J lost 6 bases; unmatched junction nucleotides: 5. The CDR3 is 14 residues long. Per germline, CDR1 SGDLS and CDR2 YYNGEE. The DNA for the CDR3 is TGTGCCAGCAGCGTAAGGGGGCAGGAGGATACGCAGTATTTT. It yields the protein CASSVRGQEDTQYF.

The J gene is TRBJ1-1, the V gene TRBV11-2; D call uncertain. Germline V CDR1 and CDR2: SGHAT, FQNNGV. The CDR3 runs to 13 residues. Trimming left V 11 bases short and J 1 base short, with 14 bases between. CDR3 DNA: TGTGCCCTCAGAGGCGGGCCGAACACTGAAGCTTTCTTT. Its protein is CALRGGPNTEAFF.

The DNA for the CDR3 is TGTGCCAGCAGCCAAGGGGCGGGGACGAACACTGAAGCTTTCTTT. It is translated as CASSQGAGTNTEAFF. V usage is TRBV6-5 and J usage is TRBJ1-1; the D gene is possibly TRBD1 (5 bases). V shed 6 bases and J shed 1 base, with 15 bases lying between them. Per the germline V gene, CDR1 is MNHEY and CDR2 is SVGAGI. The CDR3 length is 15 residues.

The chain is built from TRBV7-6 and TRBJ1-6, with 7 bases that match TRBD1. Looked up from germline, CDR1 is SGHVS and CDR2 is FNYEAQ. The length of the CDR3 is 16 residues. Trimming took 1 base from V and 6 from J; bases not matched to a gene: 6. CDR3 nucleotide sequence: TGTGCCAGCAGCTTAGATCTGACAGGGAGTAATTCACCCCTCCACTTT. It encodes CASSLDLTGSNSPLHF.

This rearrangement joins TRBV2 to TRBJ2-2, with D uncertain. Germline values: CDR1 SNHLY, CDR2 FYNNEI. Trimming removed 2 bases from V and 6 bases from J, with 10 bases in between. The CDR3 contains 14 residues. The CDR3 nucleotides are TGTGCCAGCAGTGAAATACAGATTGCCGGGGAGCTGTTTTTT. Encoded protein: CASSEIQIAGELFF.

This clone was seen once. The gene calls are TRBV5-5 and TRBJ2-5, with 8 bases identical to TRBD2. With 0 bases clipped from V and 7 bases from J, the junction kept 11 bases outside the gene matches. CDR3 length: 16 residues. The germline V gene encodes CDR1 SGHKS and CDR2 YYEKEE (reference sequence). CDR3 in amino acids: CASSLGASGSLGTQYF. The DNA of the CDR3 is TGTGCCAGCAGCTTGGGTGCTAGCGGGTCCTTGGGGACCCAGTACTTC.

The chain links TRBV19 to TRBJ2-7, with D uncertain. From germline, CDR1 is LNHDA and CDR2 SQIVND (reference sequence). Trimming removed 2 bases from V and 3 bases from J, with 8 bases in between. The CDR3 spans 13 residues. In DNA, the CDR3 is TGTGCCAGTAGTATACAGGCTCGCTACGAGCAGTACTTC. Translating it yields CASSIQARYEQYF.

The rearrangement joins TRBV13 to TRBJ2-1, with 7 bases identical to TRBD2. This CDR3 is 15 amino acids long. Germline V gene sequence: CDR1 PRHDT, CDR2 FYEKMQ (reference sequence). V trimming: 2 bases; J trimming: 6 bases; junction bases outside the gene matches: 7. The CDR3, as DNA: TGTGCCAGCAGCTTACAAGCGGGGCCCGCCAATGAGCAGTTCTTC. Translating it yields CASSLQAGPANEQFF.

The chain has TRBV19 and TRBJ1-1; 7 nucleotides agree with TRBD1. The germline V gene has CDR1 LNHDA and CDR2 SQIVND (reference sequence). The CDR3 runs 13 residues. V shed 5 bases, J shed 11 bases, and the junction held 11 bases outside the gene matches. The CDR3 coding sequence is TGTGCCAGTAGTGCCAGCCTGGGACAGCTGGCTTTCTTT. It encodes CASSASLGQLAFF.

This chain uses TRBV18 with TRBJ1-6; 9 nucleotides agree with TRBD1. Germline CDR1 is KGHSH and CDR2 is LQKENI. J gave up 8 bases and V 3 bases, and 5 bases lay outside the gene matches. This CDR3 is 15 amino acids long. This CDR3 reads CASSPTGQGHSPLHF. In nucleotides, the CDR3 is TGTGCCAGCTCACCGACGGGACAGGGACATTCACCCCTCCACTTT.

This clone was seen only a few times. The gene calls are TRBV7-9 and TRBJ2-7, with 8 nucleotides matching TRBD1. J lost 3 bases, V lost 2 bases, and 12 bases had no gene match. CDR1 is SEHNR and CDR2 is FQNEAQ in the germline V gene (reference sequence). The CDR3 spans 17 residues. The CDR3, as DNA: TGTGCCAGCAGCTTATGGGAGCCGGGACAGGATGTCTACGAGCAGTACTTC. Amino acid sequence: CASSLWEPGQDVYEQYF.

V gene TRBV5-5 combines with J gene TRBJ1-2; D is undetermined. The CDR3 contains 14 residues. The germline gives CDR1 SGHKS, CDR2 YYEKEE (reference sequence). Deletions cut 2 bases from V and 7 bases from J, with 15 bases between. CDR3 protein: CASSFPTQRGGYTF. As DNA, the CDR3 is TGTGCCAGCAGCTTTCCGACCCAGCGGGGTGGCTACACCTTC.

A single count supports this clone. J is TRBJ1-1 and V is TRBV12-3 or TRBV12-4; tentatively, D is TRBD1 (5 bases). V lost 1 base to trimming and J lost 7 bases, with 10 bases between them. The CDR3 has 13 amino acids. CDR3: CASSLGQRGEAFF. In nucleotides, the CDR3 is TGTGCCAGCAGTTTAGGACAGCGGGGTGAAGCTTTCTTT.

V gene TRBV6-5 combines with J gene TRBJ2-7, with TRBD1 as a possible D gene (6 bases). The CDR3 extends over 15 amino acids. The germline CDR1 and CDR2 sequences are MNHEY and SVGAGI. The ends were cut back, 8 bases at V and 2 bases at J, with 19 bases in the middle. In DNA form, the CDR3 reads TGTGCCAGCCGGAACAGGGCAGCGACGCCCTACGAGCAGTACTTC. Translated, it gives CASRNRAATPYEQYF.

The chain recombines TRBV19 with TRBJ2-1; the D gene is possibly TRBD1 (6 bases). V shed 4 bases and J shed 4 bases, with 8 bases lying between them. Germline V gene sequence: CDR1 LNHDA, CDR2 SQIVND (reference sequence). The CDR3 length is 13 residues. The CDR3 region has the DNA TGTGCCAGTAGTAAGGACAGTTACAATGAGCAGTTCTTC. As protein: CASSKDSYNEQFF.

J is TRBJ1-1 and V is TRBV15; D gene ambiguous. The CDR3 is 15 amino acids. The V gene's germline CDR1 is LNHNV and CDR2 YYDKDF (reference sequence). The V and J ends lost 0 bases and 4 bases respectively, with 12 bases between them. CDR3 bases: TGTGCCACCAGCAGAGATCGCTTCGAACTCACTGAAGCTTTCTTT. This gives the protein CATSRDRFELTEAFF.

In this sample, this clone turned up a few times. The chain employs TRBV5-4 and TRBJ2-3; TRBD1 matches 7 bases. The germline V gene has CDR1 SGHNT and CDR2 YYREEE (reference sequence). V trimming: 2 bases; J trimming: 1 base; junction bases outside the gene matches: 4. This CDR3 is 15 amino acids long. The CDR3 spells CASSFTGQGTDTQYF. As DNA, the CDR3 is TGTGCCAGCAGCTTTACCGGACAGGGCACAGATACGCAGTATTTT.

In DNA form, the CDR3 reads TGTGCCAGCAGTACCCACAGCTATGGCTACACCTTC. It specifies CASSTHSYGYTF. This chain uses TRBV6-5 with TRBJ1-2; D unclear. The CDR3 runs to 12 residues. V was trimmed by 5 bases and J by 4 bases, leaving 8 bases between them. CDR1 and CDR2 (germline): MNHEY, SVGAGI.